Included here is one TCR beta chain sequence, with context. The target antigen is unknown. Measured with immunoSEQ multiplex PCR; TCRdb has only the in-frame clones, and not every one. The top ten clones hold over 0.6% of a sample with about 110,000 clones, about nine tenths of them seen once. CDR1 SGDLS and CDR2 YYNGEE come from the germline V gene. The CDR3 runs 15 residues. The V end was cut by 0 bases, the J end by 1 base, with 10 bases between. This entry is derived from a study of graft-versus-host responses after intestinal transplantation. The genes are TRBV9 and TRBJ2-5; a possible D gene is TRBD2 (7 bases). This material consisted of unstimulated CD4+ T cells sorted from spleen or lymph node cells, taken before transplant. This TCR came from a human donor who was the organ donor for an intestinal transplant. CDR3 loop: CASSVAGGPQETQYF. The DNA for the CDR3 is TGTGCCAGCAGCGTAGCGGGGGGCCCCCAAGAGACCCAGTACTTC.